This T cell receptor beta chain was retrieved from a study of blood T cell repertoires in COVID-19. Per germline, CDR1 SGHRS and CDR2 YFSETQ. This CDR3 comprises 16 residues. The V end was cut by 4 bases, the J end by 4 bases, with 20 bases between. Data came from immunoSEQ multiplex PCR; TCRdb stores just in-frame clones and leaves some out. The table lists 170,000 or so clones, 75% to 80% of them singletons. Sequenced: peripheral blood. This clonotype was sampled from a woman in her seventies with acute or convalescent COVID-19. This rearrangement joins TRBV5-1 to TRBJ1-1; D gene ambiguous. CDR3: CASSPLTSIGSTEAFF. CDR3 in DNA: TGCGCCAGCAGCCCACTGACCTCTATAGGGAGCACTGAAGCTTTCTTT.